Shown below are 10 T cell receptor beta chains from a single sample sequenced in a study of cytomegalovirus exposure and HLA in healthy donors. PCR used 60 Vbeta primers and 13 Jbeta primers. The assay was immunoSEQ multiplex PCR, and TCRdb's table has in-frame clones only and misses some. The sample gives about 140,000 clones, approximately 83% of which show up once; approximately 3.4% is in the top ten. Specimen: PBMCs. These receptors originate from a man aged 35 to 55 in good health and CMV-seronegative.

This clone has only a few counts. The chain joins TRBV5-1 to TRBJ2-5, with 11 bases aligning to TRBD2. CDR3 length equals 17 residues. Germline V gene data show CDR1 as SGHRS and CDR2 as YFSETQ. V was clipped by 4 bases and J by 2 bases; unmatched bases: 10. CDR3 region: CASSPGVLAGGQETQYF. CDR3 nucleotides: TGCGCCAGCAGCCCCGGTGTCCTAGCGGGGGGACAAGAGACCCAGTACTTC.

The CDR3 sequence is CASSPPSNRDSYGYTF. CDR3 in DNA: TGTGCCAGCTCACCACCGAGCAACAGGGACAGCTATGGCTACACCTTC. The chain couples TRBV18 to TRBJ1-2, with 7 bases identical to TRBD1. The J segment lost 4 bases and the V segment lost 0 bases, leaving 8 bases of the junction unmatched. The length of the CDR3 is 16 residues. CDR1 KGHSH and CDR2 LQKENI come from the germline V gene.

This sequence joins TRBV9 and TRBJ1-5, with D unclear. Germline loops: CDR1 SGDLS, CDR2 YYNGEE. This CDR3 is built from 16 residues. The germline V and J ends were trimmed by 3 bases and 1 base, with 14 bases remaining between them. The CDR3 nucleotides are TGTGCCAGCAGCGAAGGAGGGCCGACGAGCAATCAGCCCCAGCATTTT. It translates to CASSEGGPTSNQPQHF.

The DNA of the CDR3 is TGTGCCAGCAGACGACACAGGGTTGAGACCCAGTACTTC. This gives the protein CASRRHRVETQYF. The chain employs TRBV11-3 and TRBJ2-5; D might be TRBD1 (6 bases). The CDR3 has 13 amino acids. Germline loops: CDR1 SGHNT, CDR2 YENEEA. V was clipped by 6 bases and J by 5 bases, with 13 bases between them.

The V and J genes are TRBV5-1 and TRBJ2-3; no reliable D call. The CDR3 length is 13 residues. The germline CDR1 and CDR2 sequences are SGHRS and YFSETQ. V was pared by 0 bases and J by 3 bases, with 5 bases between. The CDR3 loop is CASSLDSTDTQYF. CDR3 sequence (DNA): TGCGCCAGCAGCTTGGACTCTACAGATACGCAGTATTTT.

The V and J genes are TRBV28 and TRBJ1-5, with TRBD1 identical over 9 bases. This CDR3 has 15 residues. Germline V gene data show CDR1 as MDHEN and CDR2 as SYDVKM. V shed 5 bases and J 4 bases; nucleotides not matched to a gene: 6. The CDR3 nucleotides read TGTGCCAGCAGTGAGGACAGGGGACCGAATCAGCCCCAGCATTTT. It codes for CASSEDRGPNQPQHF.

The chain is built from TRBV27 and TRBJ2-3; no definite D call. Trimming left V 5 bases short and J 2 bases short, with 5 bases between. Germline V gene data show CDR1 as MNHEY and CDR2 as SMNVEV (reference sequence). The length of the CDR3 is 12 residues. CDR3 region: CASSPYTDTQYF. CDR3 nucleotide sequence: TGTGCCAGCAGTCCTTACACAGATACGCAGTATTTT.

The genes are TRBV29-1 and TRBJ1-2; 9 nucleotides line up with TRBD1. Trimming at V came to 7 bases and at J to 2 bases, leaving 2 bases not matched to a gene. CDR3 size: 12 residues. Looked up from germline, CDR1 is SQVTM and CDR2 is ANQGSEA. The CDR3 DNA follows: TGCAGCGCAGGACAGGGGAACTATGGCTACACCTTC. Its translation is CSAGQGNYGYTF.

This clone was detected only a few times. The genes are TRBV6-1 and TRBJ1-2; no clear D gene. Trimming removed 2 bases from V and 9 bases from J, with 13 bases in between. The CDR3 runs 13 residues. Germline V gives CDR1 MNHNS, CDR2 SASEGT. In DNA, the CDR3 is TGTGCCAGCAGTGAATATGAGGGTACGAGCTACACCTTC. Its protein product is CASSEYEGTSYTF.

In its sample, this clone was seen a few times. V and J are TRBV5-6 and TRBJ2-7; D is unresolved. From germline, CDR1 is SGHDT and CDR2 YYEEEE. The V end lost 2 bases, the J end lost 4 bases, and 7 bases lay between the germline ends. The CDR3 is 12 amino acids. The CDR3 spells CASSFGLYEQYF. In DNA, the CDR3 is TGTGCCAGCAGCTTTGGGCTTTACGAGCAGTACTTC.